The TCR beta chain under discussion was sequenced for a study of blood T cell repertoires in COVID-19. Produced via immunoSEQ multiplex PCR; TCRdb's table is partial and in-frame only. In the table there are approximately 110,000 clones, roughly 85% of which are singletons. V was cut by 6 bases and J by 7 bases, with 18 bases left in between. CDR1 MNHEY and CDR2 SMNVEV come from the germline V gene (reference sequence). There are 14 residues in the CDR3. The chain combines TRBV27 with TRBJ1-2; D is undetermined. This receptor was obtained from a woman of 80 years or more with COVID-19, enrolled during active disease. The sample comprised peripheral blood. CDR3: CASSSTYPGAGYTF. The CDR3 DNA follows: TGTGCCAGCAGCTCGACCTATCCGGGTGCTGGCTACACCTTC.